The next 2 T cell receptor beta chains were all read from a single sample in a study of blood T cell repertoires in COVID-19. Profiled with immunoSEQ multiplex PCR; TCRdb holds only in-frame clones, not every one. The sample lists 99,000 or so clones; about 80% were seen once. Source material: peripheral blood. The receptor source for this set is a woman aged 70-85 years with acute or convalescent COVID-19.

The chain couples TRBV18 to TRBJ1-1; D is ambiguous. Deletions cut 3 bases from V and 3 bases from J, with 17 bases between. CDR1 KGHSH and CDR2 LQKENI come from the germline V gene. The CDR3 loop spans 16 amino acids. The CDR3 DNA sequence: TGTGCCAGCTCACCGTTAGGACTTGACTCGTACACTGAAGCTTTCTTT. Translation: CASSPLGLDSYTEAFF.

The rearrangement joins TRBV4-1 to TRBJ2-1, with 9 bases lining up with TRBD2. Trimming cost V 4 bases and J 0 bases; bases outside gene matches: 4. Per the germline V gene, CDR1 is MGHRA and CDR2 is YSYEKL. The CDR3 loop spans 16 amino acids. As DNA, the CDR3 is TGCGCCAGCAGCCGGGTGCGGGGGGGCTCCTACAATGAGCAGTTCTTC. Translating it yields CASSRVRGGSYNEQFF.